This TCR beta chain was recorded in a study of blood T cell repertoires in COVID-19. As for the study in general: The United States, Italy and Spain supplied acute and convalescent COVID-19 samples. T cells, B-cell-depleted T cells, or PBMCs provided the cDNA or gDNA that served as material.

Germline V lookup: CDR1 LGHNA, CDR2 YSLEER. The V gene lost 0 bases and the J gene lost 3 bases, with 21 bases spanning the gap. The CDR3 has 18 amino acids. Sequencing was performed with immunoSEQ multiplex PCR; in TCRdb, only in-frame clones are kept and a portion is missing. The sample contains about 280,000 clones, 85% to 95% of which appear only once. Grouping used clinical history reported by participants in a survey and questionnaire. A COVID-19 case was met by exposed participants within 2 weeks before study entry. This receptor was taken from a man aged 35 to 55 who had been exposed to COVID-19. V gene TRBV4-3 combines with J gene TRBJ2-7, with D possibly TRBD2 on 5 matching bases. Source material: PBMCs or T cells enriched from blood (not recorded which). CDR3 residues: CASSQDRISGLSFYEQYF. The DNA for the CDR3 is TGCGCCAGCAGCCAAGATCGAATCAGCGGTCTCTCCTTCTACGAGCAGTACTTC.